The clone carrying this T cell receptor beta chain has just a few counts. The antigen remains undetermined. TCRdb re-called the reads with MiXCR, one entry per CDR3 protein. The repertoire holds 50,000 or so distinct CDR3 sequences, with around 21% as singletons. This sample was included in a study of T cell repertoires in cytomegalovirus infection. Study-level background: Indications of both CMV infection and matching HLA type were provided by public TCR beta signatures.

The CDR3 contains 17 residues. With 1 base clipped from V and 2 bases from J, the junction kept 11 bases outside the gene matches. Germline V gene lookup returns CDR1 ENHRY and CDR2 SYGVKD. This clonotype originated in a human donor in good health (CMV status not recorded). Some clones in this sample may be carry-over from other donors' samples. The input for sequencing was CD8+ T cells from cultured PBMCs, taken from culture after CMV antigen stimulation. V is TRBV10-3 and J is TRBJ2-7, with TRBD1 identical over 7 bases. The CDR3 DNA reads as TGTGCCATCAGTGAGTACGGACGGGGACAGAGGGCCTACGAGCAGTACTTC. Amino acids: CAISEYGRGQRAYEQYF.